The 19 T cell receptor beta chains in this list originate from one sample, sequenced in a study of blood T cell repertoires in COVID-19. Libraries were prepared by immunoSEQ multiplex PCR; TCRdb keeps only in-frame clonotypes and omits some of them. The repertoire includes 95,000 to 150,000 clones, around 80% of them detected once, and around 15% sits in the top ten. Sequenced input: peripheral blood. All receptors come from a man aged 55 to 70 with active or convalescent COVID-19.

This clone was seen a few times. The CDR3, as DNA: TGCAGCGTTGATTCTTGGGACAGTAACTCCTACAATGAGCAGTTCTTC. Translation gives CSVDSWDSNSYNEQFF. The chain has TRBV29-1 and TRBJ2-1, with 7 bases matching TRBD1. Germline V CDR1 and CDR2: SQVTM, ANQGSEA. The CDR3 is made up of 16 amino acids. The V segment lost 3 bases and the J segment 0 bases; nucleotides outside the gene matches: 8.

This chain uses TRBV27 with TRBJ2-3; 10 bases agree with TRBD2. Germline V gives CDR1 MNHEY, CDR2 SMNVEV (reference sequence). V shed 0 bases, J shed 2 bases, and the junction held 5 bases outside the gene matches. The CDR3 has 17 amino acids. The CDR3 is CASSLSGTSAYTDTQYF. The CDR3 bases are TGTGCCAGCAGTTTATCCGGGACTAGCGCCTACACAGATACGCAGTATTTT.

The chain employs TRBV25-1 and TRBJ1-1; 7 nucleotides match TRBD1. The V and J ends lost 8 bases and 1 base, in that order; junction bases with no gene match: 4. CDR3 length: 13 amino acids. Germline-derived CDR1 and CDR2 are MGHDK and SYGVNS. The CDR3 DNA reads TGTGCCAGCTCCAGGACAGGGAACACTGAAGCTTTCTTT. It is translated as CASSRTGNTEAFF.

V is TRBV7-8 and J is TRBJ2-2; TRBD1 is a possible D gene (7 bases). Germline loops: CDR1 SGHVS, CDR2 FQNEAQ. Trimming cost V 1 base and J 5 bases, with 20 bases left between them. This CDR3 has 18 residues. The DNA for the CDR3 is TGTGCCAGCAGCTTAGGGGCGGGGACAGCCGCCGGGACCGGGGAGCTGTTTTTT. Residues: CASSLGAGTAAGTGELFF.

This sequence joins TRBV9 and TRBJ2-1; D gene ambiguous. CDR1 and CDR2 (germline): SGDLS, YYNGEE. V shed 0 bases and J shed 3 bases, with 19 bases lying between them. The CDR3 contains 18 residues. The CDR3 loop is CASSVDPSGGLLYNEQFF. Here the CDR3 DNA reads TGTGCCAGCAGCGTAGACCCCTCTGGCGGCCTCCTCTACAATGAGCAGTTCTTC.

The V and J genes are TRBV2 and TRBJ2-7; 9 bases are shared with TRBD2. CDR3 size: 17 residues. Per germline, CDR1 SNHLY and CDR2 FYNNEI. Trimming removed 0 bases from V and 1 base from J; junction bases left unmatched: 7. The CDR3 DNA reads as TGTGCCAGCAGTGAAGCGCGGGTGGGACTAGCTTCCTACGAGCAGTACTTC. Translation gives CASSEARVGLASYEQYF. Based on the CDR3 plus reference TRBV2 and TRBJ2-7, the full variable domain is EPEVTQTPSHQVTQMGQEVILRCVPISNHLYFYWYRQILGQKVEFLVSFYNNEISEKSEIFDDQFSVERPDGSNFTLKIRSTKLEDSAMYFCASSEARVGLASYEQYFGPGTRLTVT.

In its sample, this clone was seen a few times. The rearrangement uses TRBV6-4 and TRBJ1-1; 7 bases align to TRBD1. Germline-derived CDR1 and CDR2 are MRHNA and SNTAGT. The CDR3 has 15 residues. Trimming cost V 4 bases and J 0 bases; bases outside gene matches: 5. DNA for the CDR3: TGTGCCAGCAGTGCCGGGACAGACATGAACACTGAAGCTTTCTTT. It specifies CASSAGTDMNTEAFF.

The V and J genes are TRBV6-2 or TRBV6-3 and TRBJ2-7; maybe TRBD1 (5 bases). The germline gives CDR1 MNHEY, CDR2 SVGEGT. Trimming removed 2 bases at V and 9 bases at J, with 8 bases between. This CDR3 spans 11 amino acids. The CDR3, as DNA: TGTGCCAGCAGTTACGGCCAGGGGCAGTACTTC. Its protein product is CASSYGQGQYF.

This clone has only a few counts. V gene TRBV12-5 combines with J gene TRBJ2-7; 10 nucleotides line up with TRBD1. The CDR3 consists of 14 residues. With 1 base clipped from V and 5 bases from J, the junction kept 2 bases outside the gene matches. The germline CDR1 and CDR2 sequences are LGHNT and FRNRAP. The DNA of the CDR3 is TGTGCTAGTGGTTTGGGACAGGGGGCCGACGAGCAGTACTTC. Its protein is CASGLGQGADEQYF.

The V call is TRBV5-6, the J call TRBJ2-3; D gene uncertain. V dropped 0 bases and J dropped 2 bases, with 10 bases sitting between them. The length of the CDR3 is 15 residues. Germline CDR1 reads SGHDT; CDR2 reads YYEEEE. CDR3 loop: CASSLGWPYTDTQYF. The CDR3 DNA reads TGTGCCAGCAGCTTGGGTTGGCCATACACAGATACGCAGTATTTT.

The chain carries TRBV6-2 or TRBV6-3 and TRBJ2-6; TRBD1 aligns across 12 bases. This CDR3 region has 18 residues. CDR1 and CDR2 (germline): MNHEY, SVGEGT. J was trimmed by 4 bases and V by 2 bases; bases with no gene match: 6. The CDR3 sequence is CASSYGGQGALGANVLTF. CDR3 coding DNA: TGTGCCAGCAGTTACGGGGGACAGGGGGCGCTAGGGGCCAACGTCCTGACTTTC.

This chain joins TRBV2 and TRBJ2-3; 9 bases line up with TRBD2. This CDR3 comprises 14 residues. CDR1 and CDR2 (germline): SNHLY, FYNNEI. J gave up 5 bases and V 6 bases, and 6 bases lay outside the gene matches. In DNA, the CDR3 is TGTGCCAGCAGGATAGCGGGAGATGGAGATACGCAGTATTTT. Its translation is CASRIAGDGDTQYF.

This clone was detected once. V gene TRBV5-6 combines with J gene TRBJ2-1; tentative D call: TRBD2 (6 bases). The CDR3 contains 16 residues. Trimming pared 4 bases from V and 0 bases from J, leaving 14 bases between. Germline CDR1 SGHDT, CDR2 YYEEEE. Here the CDR3 reads CASSGERVSSYNEQFF. The DNA for the CDR3 is TGTGCCAGCAGCGGGGAGCGGGTGAGCTCCTACAATGAGCAGTTCTTC.

This clone was detected only once. Here the CDR3 reads CASNKASSYNSPLHF. DNA of the CDR3: TGTGCCAGCAACAAAGCGAGCTCCTATAATTCACCCCTCCACTTT. The chain has TRBV6-1 and TRBJ1-6; no clear D. Trimming removed 7 bases at V and 0 bases at J, with 10 bases between. The CDR3 covers 15 residues. In germline, CDR1 is MNHNS, CDR2 SASEGT.

The V and J genes are TRBV27 and TRBJ2-3, with 7 nucleotides matching TRBD1. The V and J ends lost 7 bases and 2 bases, in that order; junction bases with no gene match: 6. CDR3 length: 14 residues. The germline V gene has CDR1 MNHEY and CDR2 SMNVEV (reference sequence). The CDR3 nucleotides read TGTGCCAGCACCCCGACAGGGTTCACAGATACGCAGTATTTT. Protein product: CASTPTGFTDTQYF.

The chain combines TRBV18 with TRBJ1-4; 8 nucleotides agree with TRBD1. CDR3 length: 16 amino acids. J lost 6 bases, V lost 3 bases, and 9 bases had no gene match. In germline, CDR1 is KGHSH, CDR2 LQKENI. The CDR3 DNA reads TGTGCCAGCTCACCTAGACAGGGGAGCGGGTATGAAAAACTGTTTTTT. It specifies CASSPRQGSGYEKLFF. Drawing the rest from reference TRBV18 and TRBJ1-4, the complete variable domain is NAGVMQNPRHLVRRRGQEARLRCSPMKGHSHVYWYRQLPEEGLKFMVYLQKENIIDESGMPKERFSAEFPKEGPSILRIQQVVRGDSAAYFCASSPRQGSGYEKLFFGSGTQLSVL.

The genes are TRBV7-2 and TRBJ2-1; perhaps TRBD1 as D (6 bases). The germline V gene has CDR1 SGHTA and CDR2 FQGNSA. Trimming took 1 base from V and 5 from J, leaving 9 bases between them. The CDR3 totals 14 residues. The CDR3 reads CASSLVGQNNEQFF. The CDR3 DNA reads TGTGCCAGCAGCTTAGTAGGACAGAACAATGAGCAGTTCTTC. The full variable domain, its missing parts supplied by reference TRBV7-2 and TRBJ2-1, is GAGVSQSPSNKVTEKGKDVELRCDPISGHTALYWYRQSLGQGLEFLIYFQGNSAPDKSGLPSDRFSAERTGGSVSTLTIQRTQQEDSAVYLCASSLVGQNNEQFFGPGTRLTVL.

The chain couples TRBV29-1 to TRBJ2-1; 7 positions match TRBD2. The CDR3 sequence is 14 residues long. With 5 bases clipped from V and 9 bases from J, the junction kept 13 bases outside the gene matches. The V gene's germline CDR1 is SQVTM and CDR2 ANQGSEA. The CDR3 bases are TGCAGCGTTCTAAGTGGGAGGGCAACGTTTGAGCAGTTCTTC. This gives the protein CSVLSGRATFEQFF.

The chain joins TRBV5-4 to TRBJ1-2; no definite D call. Germline V gene lookup returns CDR1 SGHNT and CDR2 YYREEE (reference sequence). V was shortened by 1 base and J by 4 bases, with 14 bases between the two germline ends. The CDR3 is made up of 15 amino acids. The CDR3 coding sequence is TGTGCCAGCAGCTTGCCGACGGGTGGGAGCTATGGCTACACCTTC. Protein: CASSLPTGGSYGYTF.